The clone carrying this TCR beta chain was counted a single time. This sample stems from a study of blood T cell repertoires in COVID-19. Study overall: T cells, B-cell-depleted T cells, or PBMCs provided the cDNA or gDNA that served as material.

Looked up from germline, CDR1 is SGHKS and CDR2 is YYEKEE (reference sequence). This CDR3 spans 16 amino acids. The junction had 10 bases not matched to a gene; V was cut back by 0 bases and J by 8 bases. Methods used by the authors: Estimated nucleated cell counts came from reference gene primer amplification. TCRdb's copy holds only in-frame clones and misses some; the assay was immunoSEQ multiplex PCR. Clonal size and the V and J genes are those of that table, whereas D and trimming came from the DNA. The sample has some 29,000 clones; 80% to 90% are singletons. The sample was peripheral blood. The sequence derives from a woman older than 75 with COVID-19, enrolled during active disease. The chain recombines TRBV5-5 with TRBJ1-2, with 10 bases that match TRBD1. As DNA, the CDR3 is TGTGCCAGCAGCTTGGTGGGGGGGACAGGGGTTAGCGGCTACACCTTC. This codes for CASSLVGGTGVSGYTF.